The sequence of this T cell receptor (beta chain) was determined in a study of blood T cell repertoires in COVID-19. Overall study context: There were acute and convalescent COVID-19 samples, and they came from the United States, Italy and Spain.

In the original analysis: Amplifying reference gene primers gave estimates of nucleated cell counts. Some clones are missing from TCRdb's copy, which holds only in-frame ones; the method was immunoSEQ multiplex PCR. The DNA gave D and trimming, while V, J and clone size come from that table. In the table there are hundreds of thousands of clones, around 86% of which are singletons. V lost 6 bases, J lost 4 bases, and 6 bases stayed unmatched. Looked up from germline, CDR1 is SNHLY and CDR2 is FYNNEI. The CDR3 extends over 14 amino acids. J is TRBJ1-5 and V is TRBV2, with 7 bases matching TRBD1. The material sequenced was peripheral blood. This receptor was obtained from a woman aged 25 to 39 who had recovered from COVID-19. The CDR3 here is CASRAPGQNQPQHF. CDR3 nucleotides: TGTGCCAGCAGAGCCCCGGGACAGAATCAGCCCCAGCATTTT.